This passage covers 14 T cell receptor beta chains from one sample sequenced in a study of response to subunit inactivated influenza vaccine. TCRdb reprocessed the RT-PCR reads with MiXCR, giving one entry per CDR3 protein. Among about 480,000 distinct CDR3 sequences listed, roughly 23% were seen once. The source was CD4+ T cells sorted from PBMCs, collected 4 to 6 days after vaccination. The receptors were gathered from a man in his fifties or sixties who received an inactivated influenza vaccine.

V and J are TRBV27 and TRBJ2-7, with 7 bases aligning to TRBD1. V dropped 6 bases and J dropped 3; count of bases not matched to a gene: 8. Germline-derived CDR1 and CDR2 are MNHEY and SMNVEV (reference sequence). The CDR3 totals 14 residues. CDR3 bases: TGTGCCAGCAGGGTCAACCGGGACAGCTACGAGCAGTACTTC. This sequence encodes CASRVNRDSYEQYF.

This chain uses TRBV12-3 or TRBV12-4 with TRBJ1-1; no firm D call. CDR3 length equals 13 residues. With 5 bases removed from V and 0 bases from J, the gap between germline ends came to 7 bases. The CDR3 reads CASSHGLNTEAFF. The CDR3 nucleotides are TGTGCCAGCAGTCACGGTTTGAACACTGAAGCTTTCTTT.

The chain couples TRBV20-1 to TRBJ1-5; the match to TRBD1 covers 8 bases. Germline V gene data show CDR1 as DFQATT and CDR2 as SNEGSKA (reference sequence). The V gene end was trimmed by 6 bases and the J gene end by 7 bases; junction bases not matched to a gene: 11. The length of the CDR3 is 14 residues. Here the CDR3 DNA reads TGCAGTGCAGCCGGACAGGGAAAAGGACAGCCCCAGCATTTT. This sequence encodes CSAAGQGKGQPQHF.

CDR3 amino acids: CASRRDAGDFYGYTF. Written as DNA, the CDR3 is TGCGCCAGCAGGCGGGACGCAGGGGATTTCTATGGCTACACCTTC. The rearrangement uses TRBV5-1 and TRBJ1-2; maybe TRBD1 (6 bases). There are 15 residues in the CDR3. Germline V gene lookup returns CDR1 SGHRS and CDR2 YFSETQ. Between the trimmed V and J ends, which lost 5 bases and 4 bases, there was a span of 18 bases.

V gene TRBV4-1 combines with J gene TRBJ1-5; D is uncertain. With 4 bases removed from V and 4 bases from J, the gap between germline ends came to 11 bases. Germline CDR1 reads MGHRA; CDR2 reads YSYEKL. The CDR3 is 14 amino acids. CDR3 region: CASSPGPRNQPQHF. CDR3 DNA sequence: TGCGCCAGCAGCCCCGGGCCCCGAAATCAGCCCCAGCATTTT.

This clonotype showed up just a few times. The chain has TRBV20-1 and TRBJ1-2; 9 bases match TRBD1. V lost 6 bases and J lost 5; bases outside the gene matches: 10. The CDR3 is 14 amino acids. CDR1 is DFQATT, CDR2 SNEGSKA, per germline (reference sequence). CDR3 amino acids: CSAARDRDPYGYTF. The CDR3 coding sequence is TGCAGTGCGGCGAGGGACAGGGATCCTTATGGCTACACCTTC.

The chain carries TRBV10-3 and TRBJ2-2; perhaps D is TRBD1 or TRBD2 (5 bases each). The CDR3 is made up of 14 amino acids. Germline CDR1 is ENHRY and CDR2 is SYGVKD. The V end was cut by 6 bases, the J end by 6 bases, with 14 bases between. The CDR3: CAIRRERGPGELFF. The CDR3 DNA reads TGTGCCATCAGGAGGGAGAGGGGCCCCGGGGAGCTGTTTTTT.

The chain is built from TRBV10-3 and TRBJ2-7, with D maybe TRBD1 (5 bases). There are 12 residues in the CDR3. V lost 5 bases, J lost 4 bases, and 9 bases lay in between. Germline lookup yields CDR1 ENHRY and CDR2 SYGVKD. CDR3 DNA: TGTGCCATCAGTATCACAGGATACGAGCAGTACTTC. Translation: CAISITGYEQYF.

Ten or more counts support this clonotype. The genes are TRBV28 and TRBJ1-2, with D uncertain. The V gene lost 2 bases and the J gene lost 4 bases, with 5 bases spanning the gap. This CDR3 region has 12 residues. Germline V lookup: CDR1 MDHEN, CDR2 SYDVKM. DNA for the CDR3: TGTGCCAGCAGTTTAGGCAGCTATGGCTACACCTTC. As protein: CASSLGSYGYTF.

The V call is TRBV21-1, the J call TRBJ2-1; the table's D call, TRBD2, was not checked against the DNA. TRBV21-1 is a known pseudogene. The CDR3 covers 15 residues. CDR3 sequence reads: CASSQHRESYNEQFF. CDR3 in DNA: TGTGCCAGCAGCCAACATCGGGAGAGTTACAATGAGCAGTTCTTC.

This clonotype was counted between two and nine times. This chain links TRBV11-2 with TRBJ2-7; 8 nucleotides match TRBD1. The CDR3 consists of 15 residues. The J segment lost 2 bases and the V segment lost 1 base, leaving 4 bases of the junction unmatched. Germline assignment: CDR1 SGHAT and CDR2 FQNNGV. The CDR3 loop is CASSLGQGFAYEQYF. The CDR3 DNA reads TGTGCCAGCAGCTTAGGACAGGGGTTTGCCTACGAGCAGTACTTC.

A single count supports this clonotype. The CDR3 bases are TGTGCCAGCAGTTTATCGCCCAACGCCGAGACAGGCCGACTTTGGTTACAGCAGTACTTC. Protein: CASSLSPNAETGRLWLQQYF. The chain combines TRBV28 with TRBJ2-7; D may be TRBD1 (6 bases). V lost 1 base and J 8 bases, leaving 33 bases between the germline ends. The CDR3 is 20 residues long. Germline V gene lookup returns CDR1 MDHEN and CDR2 SYDVKM.

This clonotype was counted a single time. DNA of the CDR3: TGTGCCAGCAGTTACGAACACGCCGGGACAGGGGTCGGCACTGAAGCTTTCTTT. Its protein is CASSYEHAGTGVGTEAFF. The rearrangement links TRBV6-2 or TRBV6-3 to TRBJ1-1, with TRBD1 matching 10 bases. The CDR3 extends over 18 amino acids. J was trimmed by 4 bases and V by 2 bases; bases with no gene match: 13. Germline values: CDR1 MNHEY, CDR2 SVGEGT.

V gene TRBV6-2 or TRBV6-3 combines with J gene TRBJ2-7, with a weak D call TRBD2 (6 bases). Germline V gene sequence: CDR1 MNHEY, CDR2 SVGEGT. Trimming left V 7 bases short and J 0 bases short, with 16 bases between. CDR3 length: 15 residues. In DNA form, the CDR3 reads TGTGCCAGCATGACGGGACTCCGGCCCTCCTACGAGCAGTACTTC. It specifies CASMTGLRPSYEQYF.